Listed here are 21 T cell receptor beta chains from one sample, sequenced in a study of blood T cell repertoires in COVID-19 (dated by TCRdb to 2020 to 2022). Receptor libraries were prepared by the immunoSEQ multiplex PCR assay. TCRdb obtained this table from immuneACCESS and retained in-frame rearrangements with V and J assigned. These tables miss some clones; where compared with another copy, unresolved V genes account for less than half of the shortfall, and the remainder is unexplained. A total of 200,000 to 300,000 clones appear in this sample, 86% of them only once. About 1.6% of the sample lies in the top ten. Sequenced: peripheral blood. The receptors shown here come from an older woman who had recovered from COVID-19.

The CDR3 loop is CASSRGGGDTQYF. The CDR3 nucleotides read TGCGCCAGCAGCCGGGGGGGAGGAGATACGCAGTATTTT. This chain uses TRBV5-1 with TRBJ2-3, with TRBD2 identical over 8 bases. The CDR3 has 13 residues. With V trimmed by 4 bases and J by 5 bases, 3 bases remained unmatched. Germline V gives CDR1 SGHRS, CDR2 YFSETQ. Full variable domain (rest looked up from reference TRBV5-1 and TRBJ2-3): KAGVTQTPRYLIKTRGQQVTLSCSPISGHRSVSWYQQTPGQGLQFLFEYFSETQRNKGNFPGRFSGRQFSNSRSEMNVSTLELGDSALYLCASSRGGGDTQYFGPGTRLTVL.

The chain links TRBV6-5 to TRBJ2-7; a weak D match, TRBD2 (6 bases). CDR1 and CDR2 (germline): MNHEY, SVGAGI. The CDR3 length is 14 residues. V dropped 6 bases and J dropped 2 bases, with 14 bases sitting between them. The CDR3 region has the DNA TGTGCCAGCAGCCCCTTAATAGCGGCCTACGAGCAGTACTTC. It codes for CASSPLIAAYEQYF.

V usage is TRBV9 and J usage is TRBJ1-2, with D perhaps matching TRBD1 (5 bases). With 0 bases removed from V and 7 bases from J, the gap between germline ends came to 10 bases. CDR3 length: 13 residues. Germline lookup yields CDR1 SGDLS and CDR2 YYNGEE. The CDR3 DNA is TGTGCCAGCAGCGTAGGAACAGGCGGTGGCTACACCTTC. Protein: CASSVGTGGGYTF.

V gene TRBV2 combines with J gene TRBJ1-1, with D unresolved. Germline V lookup: CDR1 SNHLY, CDR2 FYNNEI. There are 11 residues in the CDR3. The V end lost 6 bases, the J end lost 10 bases, and 12 bases lay between the germline ends. The CDR3 protein is CASSPAVGAFF. CDR3 bases: TGTGCCAGCAGCCCTGCGGTGGGAGCTTTCTTT.

This clone was found many times. The chain combines TRBV28 with TRBJ2-7; 10 positions match TRBD2. The germline V gene has CDR1 MDHEN and CDR2 SYDVKM. CDR3 length equals 14 residues. Trimming took 3 bases from V and 7 from J; bases not matched to a gene: 6. CDR3 region: CASSFSGGAWEQYF. CDR3 nucleotides: TGTGCCAGCAGTTTCAGCGGGGGGGCCTGGGAGCAGTACTTC.

This rearrangement joins TRBV27 to TRBJ2-7, with D possibly matching TRBD2 (5 bases). V lost 5 bases, J lost 3 bases, and 11 bases lay in between. The CDR3 is 13 amino acids. The germline gives CDR1 MNHEY, CDR2 SMNVEV (reference sequence). CDR3: CASSGSNGYEQYF. The CDR3 DNA reads TGTGCCAGCAGTGGGAGTAACGGCTACGAGCAGTACTTC.

The V and J genes are TRBV7-2 and TRBJ1-2, with D possibly matching TRBD1 (5 bases). This CDR3 is built from 12 residues. Deletions cut 2 bases from V and 5 bases from J, with 6 bases between. The germline V gene encodes CDR1 SGHTA and CDR2 FQGNSA. The CDR3 reads CASSLQGYGYTF. The CDR3 nucleotides are TGTGCCAGCAGCTTACAGGGTTATGGCTACACCTTC.

The chain recombines TRBV13 with TRBJ2-7; 8 positions match TRBD1. V was pared by 7 bases and J by 6 bases, with 8 bases of the junction left unmatched. Germline CDR1 and CDR2: PRHDT and FYEKMQ (reference sequence). The CDR3 is 13 residues long. CDR3 sequence: CASILQGASEQYF. For the CDR3, the DNA is TGTGCCAGCATTCTTCAGGGGGCCAGCGAGCAGTACTTC. Drawing the rest from reference TRBV13 and TRBJ2-7, the complete variable domain is AAGVIQSPRHLIKEKRETATLKCYPIPRHDTVYWYQQGPGQDPQFLISFYEKMQSDKGSIPDRFSAQQFSDYHSELNMSSLELGDSALYFCASILQGASEQYFGPGTRLTVT.

The chain recombines TRBV5-5 with TRBJ2-7; 8 positions agree with TRBD1. J lost 4 bases, V lost 2 bases, and 8 bases had no gene match. The germline V gene has CDR1 SGHKS and CDR2 YYEKEE (reference sequence). This CDR3 has 15 amino acids. The CDR3 DNA follows: TGTGCCAGCAGCTTTGGGGCAGGGGGCTTATACGAGCAGTACTTC. Protein: CASSFGAGGLYEQYF. Full variable domain (outside the CDR3, taken from reference TRBV5-5 and TRBJ2-7): DAGVTQSPTHLIKTRGQQVTLRCSPISGHKSVSWYQQVLGQGPQFIFQYYEKEERGRGNFPDRFSARQFPNYSSELNVNALLLGDSALYLCASSFGAGGLYEQYFGPGTRLTVT.

This clone has more than one count but fewer than ten. The chain is built from TRBV6-6 and TRBJ1-1; D is unresolved. This CDR3 contains 14 residues. Trimming stripped 2 bases from V and 6 bases from J, with 13 bases between. CDR1 is MNHNY, CDR2 SVGAGI, per germline (reference sequence). The CDR3: CASSYGLGEAEAFF. The CDR3 DNA reads TGTGCCAGCAGTTACGGTCTTGGGGAGGCTGAAGCTTTCTTT.

The rearrangement links TRBV11-2 to TRBJ1-2, with 8 bases matching TRBD1. V gave up 3 bases and J gave up 3 bases; unmatched junction bases: 3. In germline, CDR1 is SGHAT, CDR2 FQNNGV. The CDR3 totals 14 residues. The CDR3 loop is CASSFTGGDYGYTF. CDR3 DNA: TGTGCCAGCAGCTTTACAGGGGGGGACTATGGCTACACCTTC.

The chain carries TRBV7-2 and TRBJ2-3; TRBD2 matches 8 bases. V lost 5 bases, J lost 0 bases, and 7 bases stayed unmatched. The V gene's germline CDR1 is SGHTA and CDR2 FQGNSA. CDR3 length: 16 amino acids. This CDR3 reads CASSLRAGASTDTQYF. The CDR3 nucleotides read TGTGCCAGCAGCCTAAGAGCGGGGGCCAGCACAGATACGCAGTATTTT.

CDR3 DNA sequence: TGTGCCAGCTCACCTAGACATCTCATGAACACTGAAGCTTTCTTT. It is translated as CASSPRHLMNTEAFF. This chain connects TRBV18 to TRBJ1-1; D unresolved. The germline V gene encodes CDR1 KGHSH and CDR2 LQKENI. V lost 3 bases, J lost 0 bases, and 11 bases lay in between. The CDR3 runs to 15 residues.

The chain employs TRBV6-2 or TRBV6-3 and TRBJ1-5; 7 nucleotides align to TRBD1. Germline V gene sequence: CDR1 MNHEY, CDR2 SVGEGT. The ends lost 5 bases at V and 7 bases at J; junction bases unmatched: 8. The CDR3 is 14 amino acids. CDR3 sequence: CASSDPRGYQPQHF. The CDR3 region has the DNA TGTGCCAGCAGTGACCCCAGGGGGTACCAGCCCCAGCATTTT.

The chain combines TRBV7-3 with TRBJ1-4; D is perhaps TRBD1 (5 bases). The CDR3 consists of 19 residues. Looked up from germline, CDR1 is SGHTA and CDR2 is FQGTGA. Trimming took off 2 bases at V and 1 base at J, with 20 bases between the two ends. The chain's CDR3 is CASSLFPPRRDRTNEKLFF. In DNA, the CDR3 is TGTGCCAGCAGCTTATTTCCCCCAAGAAGAGACAGAACTAATGAAAAACTGTTTTTT.

The CDR3 DNA reads as TGTGCCAGCAGCCCCGACACTGATACTGAAGCTTTCTTT. Its protein is CASSPDTDTEAFF. The chain joins TRBV12-3 or TRBV12-4 to TRBJ1-1; D is undetermined. CDR3 size: 13 residues. Trimming took off 6 bases at V and 5 bases at J, with 13 bases between the two ends.

The V gene is TRBV6-6, the J gene TRBJ2-2; D gene ambiguous. CDR3 length: 13 residues. V was clipped by 2 bases and J by 2 bases, with 3 bases between them. Germline CDR1 reads MNHNY; CDR2 reads SVGAGI (reference sequence). The CDR3 region is CASSYQNTGELFF. For the CDR3, the DNA is TGTGCCAGCAGTTACCAAAACACCGGGGAGCTGTTTTTT.

The V call is TRBV5-1, the J call TRBJ2-7; tentative D call: TRBD2 (5 bases). The CDR3 is 15 amino acids. The V and J ends lost 3 bases and 1 base respectively, with 14 bases between them. The germline gives CDR1 SGHRS, CDR2 YFSETQ. This CDR3 reads CASSSGLVISYEQYF. CDR3 sequence (DNA): TGCGCCAGCAGCTCTGGACTTGTAATTTCCTACGAGCAGTACTTC.

J is TRBJ2-7 and V is TRBV18; 8 bases are a match to TRBD1. The germline V gene has CDR1 KGHSH and CDR2 LQKENI. Trimming removed 0 bases from V and 0 bases from J; junction bases left unmatched: 13. The CDR3 sequence is 19 residues long. In DNA form, the CDR3 reads TGTGCCAGCTCACCACCGGGGACAGGAGGCCTCTTACCCTCCTACGAGCAGTACTTC. Translation gives CASSPPGTGGLLPSYEQYF.

The chain uses TRBV28 and TRBJ2-1; 9 nucleotides line up with TRBD1. CDR3 length: 16 amino acids. With V trimmed by 8 bases and J by 8 bases, 16 bases remained unmatched. Per germline, CDR1 MDHEN and CDR2 SYDVKM. The CDR3 spells CASAPAGTGSSDEQFF. CDR3 in DNA: TGTGCCAGCGCTCCCGCCGGGACAGGGTCCTCAGATGAGCAGTTCTTC.

V is TRBV19 and J is TRBJ2-7; tentatively, D is TRBD1 (5 bases). V dropped 1 base and J dropped 8 bases, with 12 bases sitting between them. Germline CDR1 is LNHDA and CDR2 is SQIVND (reference sequence). The CDR3 extends over 13 amino acids. The CDR3 DNA is TGTGCCAGTAGTATAGCAAGGGGCGAGCAGCAGTACTTC. Its protein is CASSIARGEQQYF. The complete variable domain, with remaining parts taken from reference TRBV19 and TRBJ2-7, reads DGGITQSPKYLFRKEGQNVTLSCEQNLNHDAMYWYRQDPGQGLRLIYYSQIVNDFQKGDIAEGYSVSREKKESFPLTVTSAQKNPTAFYLCASSIARGEQQYFGPGTRLTVT.